One sample yielded the 10 T cell receptor beta chains listed below, sequenced in a study of T cell responses to AZD1222 COVID-19 vaccine. Sequencing used immunoSEQ multiplex PCR; TCRdb keeps in-frame clones, though not all of them. In the table there are 150,000 to 200,000 clones, about 92% of which are singletons. This specimen was peripheral blood, taken on day 0 of AZD1222 vaccination. These receptors originate from an adult in good health.

In its sample, this clone was seen once. V and J are TRBV7-2 and TRBJ1-1; 10 positions agree with TRBD1. Per the germline V gene, CDR1 is SGHTA and CDR2 is FQGNSA. The CDR3 runs to 16 residues. Unmatched junction bases numbered 6, after V lost 5 bases and J lost 0 bases. For the CDR3, the DNA is TGTGCCAGCAGCCCCGAGGGACAGGGGTTGAACACTGAAGCTTTCTTT. Protein sequence: CASSPEGQGLNTEAFF.

The chain joins TRBV30 to TRBJ1-1; D is ambiguous. The CDR3 extends over 13 amino acids. CDR1 and CDR2 (germline): GTSNPN, SVGIG (reference sequence). V lost 0 bases to trimming and J lost 3 bases, with 8 bases between them. Here the CDR3 DNA reads TGTGCCTGGAGTGTACAGATAGACACTGAAGCTTTCTTT. Translating it yields CAWSVQIDTEAFF.

V gene TRBV19 combines with J gene TRBJ1-2; perhaps TRBD1 as D (6 bases). CDR1 and CDR2 from the germline V gene are LNHDA and SQIVND (reference sequence). V dropped 8 bases and J dropped 8 bases, with 18 bases sitting between them. The CDR3 is 13 amino acids. CDR3 sequence: CASQAPYREGYTF. The DNA for the CDR3 is TGTGCCAGTCAGGCGCCATACAGGGAAGGCTACACCTTC.

The V gene is TRBV2, the J gene TRBJ2-1, with 11 bases lining up with TRBD2. V lost 10 bases and J lost 6; bases outside the gene matches: 5. The CDR3 contains 13 residues. Germline V lookup: CDR1 SNHLY, CDR2 FYNNEI. CDR3 in DNA: TGTGCCATACTAGCGGGAGTTTCCAATGAGCAGTTCTTC. The encoded protein is CAILAGVSNEQFF.

As to this clone: At one of its ends the junction is not consistent with the germline gene, which may arise from a read error. The genes are TRBV5-4 and TRBJ2-5; weak D call: TRBD1 (6 bases). The CDR3 has 16 residues. Germline V gives CDR1 SGHNT, CDR2 YYREEE (reference sequence). The CDR3 sequence is CASCLENRVGSETQYF. Here the CDR3 DNA reads TGTGCCAGCTGCTTAGAGAACAGGGTTGGGAGTGAGACCCAGTACTTC.

The rearrangement joins TRBV19 to TRBJ2-3; 9 bases map to TRBD1. V lost 3 bases, J lost 6 bases, and 22 bases stayed unmatched. The germline V gene has CDR1 LNHDA and CDR2 SQIVND (reference sequence). The length of the CDR3 is 20 residues. CDR3 bases: TGTGCCAGTAGTATGGAGGATGCGGGGAATGGGACAGGGTATTCGGATACGCAGTATTTT. Protein product: CASSMEDAGNGTGYSDTQYF.

The chain is built from TRBV4-1 and TRBJ2-2; D not resolved. Looked up from germline, CDR1 is MGHRA and CDR2 is YSYEKL. V was clipped by 1 base and J by 6 bases, with 9 bases between them. This CDR3 contains 14 residues. CDR3 nucleotides: TGCGCCAGCAGCCAAGGGGGTGCGGCCGGGGAGCTGTTTTTT. Translating gives CASSQGGAAGELFF.

The CDR3: CASSENSNYGYTF. In DNA, the CDR3 is TGCGCCAGCAGTGAGAACAGTAACTATGGCTACACCTTC. The chain has TRBV10-1 and TRBJ1-2; no clear D gene. This CDR3 is 13 amino acids long. V was shortened by 2 bases and J by 1 base, with 5 bases between the two germline ends. Per germline, CDR1 WNHNN and CDR2 SYGVQD (reference sequence).

The rearrangement links TRBV19 to TRBJ1-5; a possible D gene is TRBD1 (6 bases). Germline V gene lookup returns CDR1 LNHDA and CDR2 SQIVND (reference sequence). The CDR3 sequence is 13 residues long. Trimming removed 2 bases from V and 6 bases from J, with 8 bases in between. CDR3 sequence (DNA): TGTGCCAGTAGTATACAGGGGCCTCAGCCCCAGCATTTT. It codes for CASSIQGPQPQHF.

The CDR3 DNA sequence: TGTGCCAGCAGGAGAGCGGGGGGCCTCGGTGAGCAGTTCTTC. Amino acids: CASRRAGGLGEQFF. This chain connects TRBV7-8 to TRBJ2-1; 9 positions agree with TRBD2. CDR1 is SGHVS and CDR2 is FQNEAQ in the germline V gene. The CDR3 runs to 14 residues. Unmatched junction bases numbered 9, after V lost 6 bases and J lost 9 bases. The variable domain in full, with the rest retrieved from reference TRBV7-8 and TRBJ2-1, is GAGVSQSPRYKVAKRGQDVALRCDPISGHVSLFWYQQALGQGPEFLTYFQNEAQLDKSGLPSDRFFAERPEGSVSTLKIQRTQQEDSAVYLCASRRAGGLGEQFFGPGTRLTVL.